The 18 T cell receptor beta chains in this list originate from one sample, sequenced in a study of cytomegalovirus exposure and HLA in healthy donors. 13 Jbeta primers and 60 Vbeta primers were used for the PCR. Generated by immunoSEQ multiplex PCR, the TCRdb table keeps only in-frame clones and is missing some. The sample shows around 150,000 clones, over 80% of them seen only once. The source material was PBMCs. The receptors come from a woman aged 18-35 years in good health and CMV-seronegative.

The gene calls are TRBV5-4 and TRBJ2-5; 7 positions agree with TRBD2. Germline trimming cut 2 bases from V and 5 bases from J; bases unmatched to any gene: 12. The CDR3 sequence is 16 residues long. Germline CDR1 SGHNT, CDR2 YYREEE (reference sequence). The CDR3: CASSFRLAVGKETQYF. The CDR3 DNA sequence: TGTGCCAGCAGCTTTAGGCTAGCGGTGGGGAAGGAGACCCAGTACTTC.

This sequence joins TRBV10-2 and TRBJ1-1; D possibly corresponds to TRBD1 (5 bases). CDR1 and CDR2 from the germline V gene are WSHSY and SAAADI. With 5 bases removed from V and 1 base from J, the gap between germline ends came to 11 bases. The CDR3 runs 14 residues. The CDR3 here is CASSQLTGNTEAFF. The DNA of the CDR3 is TGCGCCAGCAGTCAACTAACAGGGAACACTGAAGCTTTCTTT.

This rearrangement joins TRBV7-8 to TRBJ2-1; 8 nucleotides match TRBD1. V dropped 1 base and J dropped 4; count of bases not matched to a gene: 3. Germline loops: CDR1 SGHVS, CDR2 FQNEAQ. This CDR3 spans 15 amino acids. The CDR3 sequence is CASSLGGQAYNEQFF. The CDR3 DNA follows: TGTGCCAGCAGCTTAGGGGGACAGGCTTACAATGAGCAGTTCTTC.

This sequence joins TRBV6-5 and TRBJ2-1, with 8 bases that match TRBD1. Losses at the gene ends were 5 bases for V and 4 bases for J; bases not matched to a gene: 1. The germline CDR1 and CDR2 sequences are MNHEY and SVGAGI. CDR3 length equals 13 residues. In nucleotides, the CDR3 is TGTGCCAGCAGTCGACAGGGGTACAATGAGCAGTTCTTC. This sequence encodes CASSRQGYNEQFF.

The chain carries TRBV18 and TRBJ2-7; weak D call: TRBD2 (5 bases). CDR3 size: 15 residues. From germline, CDR1 is KGHSH and CDR2 LQKENI. The germline V and J ends were trimmed by 1 base and 1 base, with 11 bases remaining between them. For the CDR3, the DNA is TGTGCCAGCTCACCACAGGGAGCGGCGTCCTACGAGCAGTACTTC. Its protein is CASSPQGAASYEQYF. Full variable domain (remainder filled in from reference TRBV18 and TRBJ2-7): NAGVMQNPRHLVRRRGQEARLRCSPMKGHSHVYWYRQLPEEGLKFMVYLQKENIIDESGMPKERFSAEFPKEGPSILRIQQVVRGDSAAYFCASSPQGAASYEQYFGPGTRLTVT.

The V call is TRBV5-1, the J call TRBJ2-5; D may be TRBD1 (6 bases). Deletions cut 4 bases from V and 4 bases from J, with 17 bases between. The CDR3 extends over 15 amino acids. The germline V gene has CDR1 SGHRS and CDR2 YFSETQ. DNA for the CDR3: TGCGCCAGCAGCATTAAACCGGGACAATTAGAGACCCAGTACTTC. This encodes CASSIKPGQLETQYF.

The rearrangement uses TRBV14 and TRBJ2-7, with D perhaps matching TRBD2 (6 bases). Germline V CDR1 and CDR2: SGHDN, FVKESK. Trimming pared 0 bases from V and 0 bases from J, leaving 12 bases between. The CDR3 sequence is 16 residues long. DNA of the CDR3: TGTGCCAGCAGCCAAGAATGGGGACTGCACTCCTACGAGCAGTACTTC. It encodes CASSQEWGLHSYEQYF.

The chain has TRBV27 and TRBJ1-2; 7 bases fit TRBD1. This CDR3 contains 14 residues. In germline, CDR1 is MNHEY, CDR2 SMNVEV (reference sequence). The junction had 9 bases not matched to a gene; V was cut back by 3 bases and J by 8 bases. The CDR3 region is CASSFRQGGGGYTF. Here the CDR3 DNA reads TGTGCCAGCAGTTTTCGACAGGGCGGAGGGGGCTACACCTTC.

The rearrangement uses TRBV2 and TRBJ2-3, with TRBD2 matching 8 bases. The germline gives CDR1 SNHLY, CDR2 FYNNEI. V lost 6 bases, J lost 1 base, and 6 bases stayed unmatched. There are 15 residues in the CDR3. The CDR3: CASRVAGQRTDTQYF. The CDR3 DNA reads as TGTGCCAGCAGGGTAGCGGGGCAACGCACAGATACGCAGTATTTT.

This chain connects TRBV7-8 to TRBJ1-6, with 9 positions matching TRBD1. V shed 2 bases and J 7 bases; nucleotides not matched to a gene: 3. CDR3 length: 15 residues. CDR1 SGHVS and CDR2 FQNEAQ come from the germline V gene. CDR3 sequence: CASSLSGTGNSPLHF. The DNA of the CDR3 is TGTGCCAGCAGCTTATCCGGGACAGGGAATTCACCCCTCCACTTT.

The chain couples TRBV13 to TRBJ2-5; possible D gene TRBD2, 6 bases. Trimming pared 5 bases from V and 5 bases from J, leaving 15 bases between. The V gene's germline CDR1 is PRHDT and CDR2 FYEKMQ (reference sequence). The CDR3 is 14 amino acids. The chain's CDR3 is CASSPRGNSETQYF. CDR3 DNA: TGTGCCAGCAGCCCCCGGGGGAATAGCGAGACCCAGTACTTC.

This chain links TRBV10-2 with TRBJ2-3; maybe TRBD1 (5 bases). V was trimmed by 1 base and J by 4 bases, leaving 12 bases between them. This CDR3 spans 15 amino acids. From germline, CDR1 is WSHSY and CDR2 SAAADI. The chain's CDR3 is CASSELWGRADTQYF. The DNA for the CDR3 is TGCGCCAGCAGTGAGTTGTGGGGCAGAGCAGATACGCAGTATTTT.

The genes are TRBV6-4 and TRBJ1-4; no reliable D call. This CDR3 spans 15 amino acids. Germline V gene data show CDR1 as MRHNA and CDR2 as SNTAGT. V was pared by 6 bases and J by 7 bases, with 18 bases between. CDR3 protein: CASSRGPYSGEKLFF. The CDR3 nucleotides are TGTGCCAGCAGCCGAGGGCCGTATTCGGGTGAAAAACTGTTTTTT.

The V and J genes are TRBV18 and TRBJ1-5; possible D gene TRBD1, 6 bases. CDR1 and CDR2 (germline): KGHSH, LQKENI. This CDR3 is 17 amino acids long. The V end was cut by 6 bases, the J end by 0 bases, with 18 bases between. The CDR3 DNA sequence: TGTGCCAGCTCGCACTCTGAGGACAGCTATAGCAATCAGCCCCAGCATTTT. Protein sequence: CASSHSEDSYSNQPQHF.

This chain connects TRBV5-1 to TRBJ2-5, with D tentatively TRBD2 (5 bases). The last part of the DNA fits TRBJ2-7 better; the J call may be wrong. This CDR3 has 17 residues. Germline values: CDR1 SGHRS, CDR2 YFSETQ. The DNA for the CDR3 is TGCGCCAGCAGACGCGGGTCAATGGGCGGCAGCTCCTACGAGCAGTACTTC. Translation gives CASRRGSMGGSSYEQYF.

There are a few counts of this clone. The rearrangement uses TRBV2 and TRBJ1-2, with a weak D call TRBD1 (6 bases). Trimming cost V 6 bases and J 6 bases, with 14 bases left between them. Germline CDR1 and CDR2: SNHLY and FYNNEI. There are 13 residues in the CDR3. CDR3 DNA: TGTGCCAGCAGCCTCCTACAGGGTCATGGCTACACCTTC. Its translation is CASSLLQGHGYTF.

The genes are TRBV5-1 and TRBJ2-5; the D gene is possibly TRBD2 (6 bases). This CDR3 has 16 residues. The V gene's germline CDR1 is SGHRS and CDR2 YFSETQ. V was shortened by 0 bases and J by 1 base, with 13 bases between the two germline ends. CDR3 in DNA: TGCGCCAGCAGCTTGGGTAGTTCGGGAGCCCAAGAGACCCAGTACTTC. Translated: CASSLGSSGAQETQYF.

This chain joins TRBV6-6 and TRBJ1-2; TRBD1 matches 9 bases. The germline V gene has CDR1 MNHNY and CDR2 SVGAGI (reference sequence). Trimming removed 0 bases from V and 7 bases from J; junction bases left unmatched: 6. The CDR3 is made up of 15 amino acids. The CDR3 loop is CASSYSVDRGVGYTF. The CDR3 region has the DNA TGTGCCAGCAGTTACTCGGTTGACAGGGGGGTTGGCTACACCTTC.